Listed here are 21 T cell receptor beta chains from one sample, sequenced in a study of cytomegalovirus exposure and HLA in healthy donors. A multiplex PCR was run with 60 Vbeta primers and 13 Jbeta primers. The table came from immunoSEQ multiplex PCR; TCRdb's copy has only in-frame clones and leaves some out. This sample has roughly 110,000 clones; 70% to 85% occur once, and the top ten carry roughly 3.6%. Sequencing was performed on PBMCs. These receptor sequences come from a man aged 60 to 69 in good health and CMV-seronegative.

The chain couples TRBV5-1 to TRBJ2-5; perhaps TRBD1 as D (6 bases). Germline V gives CDR1 SGHRS, CDR2 YFSETQ. The CDR3 covers 13 residues. The V gene lost 4 bases and the J gene lost 6 bases, with 13 bases spanning the gap. For the CDR3, the DNA is TGCGCCAGCAGCGACGGACAGCGTCAGACCCAGTACTTC. Encoded protein: CASSDGQRQTQYF.

This sequence joins TRBV23-1 and TRBJ1-1, with 9 bases identical to TRBD1. TRBV23-1 is an open reading frame, and its role is uncertain. This CDR3 is 16 amino acids long. Trimming at V came to 3 bases and at J to 1 base, leaving 6 bases not matched to a gene. CDR3 amino acids: CASSHTRTGENTEAFF. CDR3 bases: TGCGCCAGCAGTCACACCCGGACAGGGGAGAACACTGAAGCTTTCTTT.

The gene calls are TRBV6-5 and TRBJ2-1, with TRBD2 matching 10 bases. The germline V gene encodes CDR1 MNHEY and CDR2 SVGAGI. The length of the CDR3 is 15 residues. V was pared by 4 bases and J by 7 bases, with 7 bases of the junction left unmatched. Here the CDR3 reads CASSWASGGTNEQFF. DNA for the CDR3: TGTGCCAGCAGTTGGGCTAGCGGGGGCACGAATGAGCAGTTCTTC.

The rearrangement joins TRBV10-1 to TRBJ1-1, with unresolved D. Deletions cut 3 bases from V and 1 base from J, with 15 bases between. The CDR3 covers 16 residues. The V gene's germline CDR1 is WNHNN and CDR2 SYGVQD (reference sequence). The CDR3 region has the DNA TGCGCCAGCAGTGATACCCATGACACCTCGAACACTGAAGCTTTCTTT. As protein: CASSDTHDTSNTEAFF.

The rearrangement joins TRBV7-9 to TRBJ2-1, with 9 bases fitting TRBD1. The germline V gene encodes CDR1 SEHNR and CDR2 FQNEAQ (reference sequence). The CDR3 loop spans 16 amino acids. V dropped 4 bases and J dropped 9; count of bases not matched to a gene: 13. In nucleotides, the CDR3 is TGTGCCAGCAGCTCAAGACCGGACAGGGGAAATGGTGAGCAGTTCTTC. This encodes CASSSRPDRGNGEQFF.

The chain links TRBV2 to TRBJ2-5; 7 bases fit TRBD1. Germline values: CDR1 SNHLY, CDR2 FYNNEI. Trimming at V came to 4 bases and at J to 1 base, leaving 6 bases not matched to a gene. The CDR3 loop spans 15 amino acids. The DNA for the CDR3 is TGTGCCAGCAGTGTCGACAGGGCAGGCCAAGAGACCCAGTACTTC. It yields the protein CASSVDRAGQETQYF.

A few counts support this clone. The chain uses TRBV30 and TRBJ1-1, with D perhaps TRBD1 (6 bases). The CDR3 is 17 residues long. V was clipped by 0 bases and J by 1 base, with 18 bases between them. In germline, CDR1 is GTSNPN, CDR2 SVGIG (reference sequence). The CDR3 DNA sequence: TGTGCCTGGAGTGTATTGGACAGAGACCAGTCGAACACTGAAGCTTTCTTT. Translating gives CAWSVLDRDQSNTEAFF.

This chain links TRBV7-9 with TRBJ1-2; D gene unclear. Germline values: CDR1 SEHNR, CDR2 FQNEAQ (reference sequence). Trimming removed 2 bases from V and 7 bases from J, with 8 bases in between. This CDR3 spans 12 amino acids. The CDR3 sequence: CASSLRPGGYTF. The CDR3 bases are TGTGCCAGCAGCTTACGCCCGGGTGGCTACACCTTC.

The chain carries TRBV10-1 and TRBJ1-6, with D possibly being TRBD1 (5 bases). Trimming shortened V by 10 bases and J by 0 bases, and 16 bases separated the two germline ends. The germline gives CDR1 WNHNN, CDR2 SYGVQD (reference sequence). The CDR3 covers 16 residues. The CDR3, as DNA: TGCGCCAACAAAATCAGGGAAAGCTCCTATAATTCACCCCTCCACTTT. This gives the protein CANKIRESSYNSPLHF.

V usage is TRBV19 and J usage is TRBJ2-5, with D uncertain. Per germline, CDR1 LNHDA and CDR2 SQIVND (reference sequence). The CDR3 sequence is 11 residues long. The V and J ends lost 6 bases and 4 bases respectively, with 6 bases between them. The CDR3 DNA sequence: TGTGCCAGTAGCTCTTTAGAGACCCAGTACTTC. Protein: CASSSLETQYF.

V usage is TRBV19 and J usage is TRBJ2-2, with D tentatively TRBD1 (6 bases). The length of the CDR3 is 15 residues. V was shortened by 6 bases and J by 3 bases, with 14 bases between the two germline ends. Per the germline V gene, CDR1 is LNHDA and CDR2 is SQIVND (reference sequence). CDR3 in DNA: TGTGCCAGTAGAATCGGACAGACATACACCGGGGAGCTGTTTTTT. Its protein product is CASRIGQTYTGELFF.

The chain links TRBV27 to TRBJ2-7; no firm D call. CDR3 size: 13 residues. Trimming shortened V by 5 bases and J by 3 bases, and 11 bases separated the two germline ends. CDR1 and CDR2 from the germline V gene are MNHEY and SMNVEV (reference sequence). CDR3 coding DNA: TGTGCCAGCAGTCCCCGGAGAAGCTACGAGCAGTACTTC. This sequence encodes CASSPRRSYEQYF.

This chain uses TRBV7-2 with TRBJ2-5; possible D gene TRBD1, 5 bases. The germline V gene encodes CDR1 SGHTA and CDR2 FQGNSA. V was shortened by 0 bases and J by 2 bases, with 7 bases between the two germline ends. The CDR3 contains 14 residues. DNA of the CDR3: TGTGCCAGCAGCTTAGCGCAGGGTCAAGAGACCCAGTACTTC. Protein sequence: CASSLAQGQETQYF.

The chain joins TRBV5-4 to TRBJ2-3, with TRBD2 matching 10 bases. V shed 1 base and J 3 bases; nucleotides not matched to a gene: 5. Per germline, CDR1 SGHNT and CDR2 YYREEE (reference sequence). The CDR3 loop spans 16 amino acids. The CDR3 region has the DNA TGTGCCAGCAGCTTGTACCTAGCGGGGGAGACAGATACGCAGTATTTT. It codes for CASSLYLAGETDTQYF.

This clone showed up just a few times. The V call is TRBV7-2, the J call TRBJ1-3; D remains unclear. CDR1 and CDR2 from the germline V gene are SGHTA and FQGNSA. V was shortened by 3 bases and J by 2 bases, with 8 bases between the two germline ends. This CDR3 has 14 residues. The CDR3 sequence: CASSFKPAGNTIYF. CDR3 sequence (DNA): TGTGCCAGCAGCTTTAAGCCGGCTGGAAACACCATATATTTT.

This sequence joins TRBV7-3 and TRBJ1-2; perhaps TRBD1 as D (6 bases). The V end was cut by 5 bases, the J end by 3 bases, with 13 bases between. Germline CDR1 and CDR2: SGHTA and FQGTGA. The CDR3 is 14 residues long. CDR3 in amino acids: CASSLGGADYGYTF. DNA for the CDR3: TGTGCCAGCAGCCTGGGGGGGGCGGACTATGGCTACACCTTC. Variable domain in full (rest from reference TRBV7-3 and TRBJ1-2): GAGVSQTPSNKVTEKGKYVELRCDPISGHTALYWYRQSLGQGPEFLIYFQGTGAADDSGLPNDRFFAVRPEGSVSTLKIQRTERGDSAVYLCASSLGGADYGYTFGSGTRLTVV.

J is TRBJ1-2 and V is TRBV5-8; 8 bases agree with TRBD1. Germline trimming cut 4 bases from V and 2 bases from J; bases unmatched to any gene: 4. This CDR3 is built from 14 residues. Germline V lookup: CDR1 SGHTS, CDR2 YDEGEE. The CDR3 is CASSPRTGNYGYTF. CDR3 in DNA: TGTGCCAGCAGCCCCCGGACAGGGAACTATGGCTACACCTTC.

The rearrangement links TRBV27 to TRBJ2-2, with D possibly TRBD2 on 7 matching bases. Per germline, CDR1 MNHEY and CDR2 SMNVEV (reference sequence). This CDR3 is 15 amino acids long. Trimming took off 5 bases at V and 7 bases at J, with 17 bases between the two ends. CDR3 nucleotide sequence: TGTGCCAGCAGTCCGGAGAGGGGGGGTCACGGGGAGCTGTTTTTT. Translation: CASSPERGGHGELFF.

This chain uses TRBV19 with TRBJ2-4; tentatively, D is TRBD1 (7 bases). The CDR3 totals 14 residues. V dropped 4 bases and J dropped 7 bases, with 14 bases sitting between them. Germline CDR1 is LNHDA and CDR2 is SQIVND (reference sequence). CDR3 bases: TGTGCCAGTAGTAGCCCAGGGGGGCCTAACATTCAGTACTTC. Its protein is CASSSPGGPNIQYF. Full variable domain (remainder filled in from reference TRBV19 and TRBJ2-4): DGGITQSPKYLFRKEGQNVTLSCEQNLNHDAMYWYRQDPGQGLRLIYYSQIVNDFQKGDIAEGYSVSREKKESFPLTVTSAQKNPTAFYLCASSSPGGPNIQYFGAGTRLSVL.

This chain uses TRBV6-1 with TRBJ1-4; D possibly corresponds to TRBD1 (5 bases). V was shortened by 11 bases and J by 6 bases, with 16 bases between the two germline ends. The germline V gene has CDR1 MNHNS and CDR2 SASEGT. This CDR3 comprises 13 residues. The CDR3 sequence is CASLRGGDEKLFF. In nucleotides, the CDR3 is TGTGCCTCCCTTCGGGGGGGTGATGAAAAACTGTTTTTT.

The V and J genes are TRBV7-3 and TRBJ2-2, with TRBD1 matching 8 bases. Trimming removed 4 bases from V and 6 bases from J; junction bases left unmatched: 10. Germline V gene lookup returns CDR1 SGHTA and CDR2 FQGTGA. The CDR3 consists of 16 residues. The chain's CDR3 is CASSSNRDRHAGELFF. CDR3 coding DNA: TGTGCCAGCAGCTCAAACCGGGACAGGCATGCCGGGGAGCTGTTTTTT.